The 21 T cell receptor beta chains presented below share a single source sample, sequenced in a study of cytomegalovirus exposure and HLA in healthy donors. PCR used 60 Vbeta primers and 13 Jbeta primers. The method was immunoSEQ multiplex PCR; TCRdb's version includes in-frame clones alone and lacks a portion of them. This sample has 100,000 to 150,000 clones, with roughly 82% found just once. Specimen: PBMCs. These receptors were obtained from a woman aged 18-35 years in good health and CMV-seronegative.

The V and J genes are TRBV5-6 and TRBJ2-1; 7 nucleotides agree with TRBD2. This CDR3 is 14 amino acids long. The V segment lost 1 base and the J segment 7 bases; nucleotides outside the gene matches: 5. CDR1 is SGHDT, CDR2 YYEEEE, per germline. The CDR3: CASSLIGGGNEQFF. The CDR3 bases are TGTGCCAGCAGCTTGATTGGGGGGGGGAATGAGCAGTTCTTC.

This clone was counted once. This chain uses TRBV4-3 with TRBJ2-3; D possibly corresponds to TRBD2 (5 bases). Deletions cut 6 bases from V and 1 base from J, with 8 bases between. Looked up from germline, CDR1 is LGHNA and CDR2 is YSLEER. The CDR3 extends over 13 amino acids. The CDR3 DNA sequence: TGCGCCAGCAGTGAGGGAGGCACAGATACGCAGTATTTT. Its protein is CASSEGGTDTQYF.

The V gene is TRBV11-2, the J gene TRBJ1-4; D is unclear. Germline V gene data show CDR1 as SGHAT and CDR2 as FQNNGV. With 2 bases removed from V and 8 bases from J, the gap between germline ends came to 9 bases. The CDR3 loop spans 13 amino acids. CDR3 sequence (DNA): TGTGCCAGCAGCTTACAACAGTCAGAAAAACTGTTTTTT. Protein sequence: CASSLQQSEKLFF.

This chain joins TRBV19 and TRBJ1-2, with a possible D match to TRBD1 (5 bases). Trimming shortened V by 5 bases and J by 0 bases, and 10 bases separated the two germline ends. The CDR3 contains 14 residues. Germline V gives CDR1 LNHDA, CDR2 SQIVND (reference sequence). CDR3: CASSPGGPNYGYTF. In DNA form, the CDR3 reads TGTGCCAGTAGTCCCGGGGGTCCTAACTATGGCTACACCTTC.

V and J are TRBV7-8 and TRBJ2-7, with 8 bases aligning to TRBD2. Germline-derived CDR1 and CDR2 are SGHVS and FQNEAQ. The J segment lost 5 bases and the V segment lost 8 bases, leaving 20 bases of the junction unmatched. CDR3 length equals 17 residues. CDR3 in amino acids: CASALGGGTLVVNEQYF. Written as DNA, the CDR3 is TGTGCCAGCGCCCTCGGGGGGGGGACATTGGTCGTTAACGAGCAGTACTTC.

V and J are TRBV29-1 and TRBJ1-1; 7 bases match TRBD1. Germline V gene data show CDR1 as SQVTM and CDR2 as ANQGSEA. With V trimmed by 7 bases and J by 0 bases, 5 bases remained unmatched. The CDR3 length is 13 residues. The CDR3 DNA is TGCAGCGCCCGGACAGGCCTGAACACTGAAGCTTTCTTT. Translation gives CSARTGLNTEAFF.

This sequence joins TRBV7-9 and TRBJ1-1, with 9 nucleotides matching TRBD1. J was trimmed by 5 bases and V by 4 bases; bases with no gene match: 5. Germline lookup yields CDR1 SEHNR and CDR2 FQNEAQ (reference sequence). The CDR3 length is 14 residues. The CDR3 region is CASSSDRGVTEAFF. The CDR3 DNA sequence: TGTGCCAGCAGCTCCGACAGGGGGGTAACTGAAGCTTTCTTT. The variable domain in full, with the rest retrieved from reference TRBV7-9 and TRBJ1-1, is DTGVSQNPRHKITKRGQNVTFRCDPISEHNRLYWYRQTLGQGPEFLTYFQNEAQLEKSRLLSDRFSAERPKGSFSTLEIQRTEQGDSAMYLCASSSDRGVTEAFFGQGTRLTVV.

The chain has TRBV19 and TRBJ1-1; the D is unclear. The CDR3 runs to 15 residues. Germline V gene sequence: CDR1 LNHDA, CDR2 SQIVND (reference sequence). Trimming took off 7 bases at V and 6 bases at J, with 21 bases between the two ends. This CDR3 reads CASTYRGGTRAEAFF. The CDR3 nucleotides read TGTGCCAGTACTTACCGAGGAGGCACGAGAGCTGAAGCTTTCTTT.

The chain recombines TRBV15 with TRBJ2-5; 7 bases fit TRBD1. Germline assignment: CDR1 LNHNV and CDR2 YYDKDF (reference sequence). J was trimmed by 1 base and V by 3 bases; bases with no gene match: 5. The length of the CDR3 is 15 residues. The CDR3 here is CATSRIGTAQETQYF. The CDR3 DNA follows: TGTGCCACCAGCAGGATCGGGACAGCCCAAGAGACCCAGTACTTC.

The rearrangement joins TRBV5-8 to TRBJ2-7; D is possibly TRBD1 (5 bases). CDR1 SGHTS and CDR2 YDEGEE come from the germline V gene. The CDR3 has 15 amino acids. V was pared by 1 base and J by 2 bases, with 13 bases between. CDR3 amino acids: CASSLIKTDTYEQYF. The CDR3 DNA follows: TGTGCCAGCAGCTTGATTAAGACAGACACCTACGAGCAGTACTTC. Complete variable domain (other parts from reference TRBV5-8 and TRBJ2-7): EAGVTQSPTHLIKTRGQQATLRCSPISGHTSVYWYQQALGLGLQFLLWYDEGEERNRGNFPPRFSGRQFPNYSSELNVNALELEDSALYLCASSLIKTDTYEQYFGPGTRLTVT.

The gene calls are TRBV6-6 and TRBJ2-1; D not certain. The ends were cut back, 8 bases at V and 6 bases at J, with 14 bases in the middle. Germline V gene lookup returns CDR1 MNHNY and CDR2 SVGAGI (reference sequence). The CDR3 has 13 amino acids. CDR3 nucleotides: TGTGCCAGCCTTCTGAAGCGCGGCAATGAGCAGTTCTTC. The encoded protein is CASLLKRGNEQFF.

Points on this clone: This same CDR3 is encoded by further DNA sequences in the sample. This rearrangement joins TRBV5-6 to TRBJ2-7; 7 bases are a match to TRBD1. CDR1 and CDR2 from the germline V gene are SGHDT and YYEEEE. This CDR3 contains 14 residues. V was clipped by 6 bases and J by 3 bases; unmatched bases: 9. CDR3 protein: CASKRQGRFYEQYF. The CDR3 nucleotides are TGTGCCAGCAAAAGACAGGGAAGATTCTACGAGCAGTACTTC.

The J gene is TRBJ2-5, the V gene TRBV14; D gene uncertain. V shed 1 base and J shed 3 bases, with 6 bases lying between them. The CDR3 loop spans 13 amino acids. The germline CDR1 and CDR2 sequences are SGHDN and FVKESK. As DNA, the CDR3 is TGTGCCAGCAGCCAAGTCTTTAAAGAGACCCAGTACTTC. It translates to CASSQVFKETQYF.

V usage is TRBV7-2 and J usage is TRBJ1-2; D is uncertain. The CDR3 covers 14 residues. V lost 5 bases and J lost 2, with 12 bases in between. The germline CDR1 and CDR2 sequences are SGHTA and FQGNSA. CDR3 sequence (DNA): TGTGCCAGCAGCCAGGATAAACGGAACTATGGCTACACCTTC. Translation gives CASSQDKRNYGYTF.

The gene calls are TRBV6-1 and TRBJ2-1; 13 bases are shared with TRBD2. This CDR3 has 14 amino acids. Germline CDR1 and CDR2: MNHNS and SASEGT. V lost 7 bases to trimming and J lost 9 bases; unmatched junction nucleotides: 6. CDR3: CASKGLAGYIEQFF. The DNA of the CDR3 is TGTGCCAGCAAGGGACTAGCGGGATATATTGAGCAGTTCTTC.

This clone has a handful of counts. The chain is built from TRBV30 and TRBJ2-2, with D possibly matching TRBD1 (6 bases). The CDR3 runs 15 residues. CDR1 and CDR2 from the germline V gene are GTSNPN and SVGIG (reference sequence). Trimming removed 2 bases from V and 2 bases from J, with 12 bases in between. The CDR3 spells CAWSSGQLNTGELFF. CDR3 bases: TGTGCCTGGAGTTCTGGACAGCTCAACACCGGGGAGCTGTTTTTT.

The CDR3 sequence is CASSLTANTGELFF. CDR3 DNA sequence: TGTGCCAGCAGCTTAACAGCCAACACCGGGGAGCTGTTTTTT. The chain employs TRBV7-2 and TRBJ2-2; D is ambiguous. The CDR3 contains 14 residues. Germline lookup yields CDR1 SGHTA and CDR2 FQGNSA. V lost 2 bases to trimming and J lost 2 bases, with 6 bases between them.

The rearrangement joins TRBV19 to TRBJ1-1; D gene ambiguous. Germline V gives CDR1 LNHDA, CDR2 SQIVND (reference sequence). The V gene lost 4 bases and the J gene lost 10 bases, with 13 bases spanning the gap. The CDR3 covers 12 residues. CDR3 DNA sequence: TGTGCCAGTAGTAGGGCATTTTCGAGAGCTTTCTTT. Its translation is CASSRAFSRAFF.

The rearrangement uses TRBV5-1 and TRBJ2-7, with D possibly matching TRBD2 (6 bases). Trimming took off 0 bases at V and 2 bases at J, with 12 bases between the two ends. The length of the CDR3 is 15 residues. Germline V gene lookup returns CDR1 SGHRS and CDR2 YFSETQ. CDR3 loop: CASSLGAGRTYEQYF. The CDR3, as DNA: TGCGCCAGCAGCTTGGGGGCGGGGCGCACCTACGAGCAGTACTTC.

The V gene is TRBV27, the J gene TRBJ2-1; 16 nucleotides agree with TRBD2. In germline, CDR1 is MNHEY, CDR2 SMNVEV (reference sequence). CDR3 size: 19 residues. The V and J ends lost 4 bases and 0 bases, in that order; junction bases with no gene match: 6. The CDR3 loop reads CASSWGLAGGPFSYNEQFF. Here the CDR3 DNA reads TGTGCCAGCAGTTGGGGACTAGCGGGAGGGCCATTCTCCTACAATGAGCAGTTCTTC.

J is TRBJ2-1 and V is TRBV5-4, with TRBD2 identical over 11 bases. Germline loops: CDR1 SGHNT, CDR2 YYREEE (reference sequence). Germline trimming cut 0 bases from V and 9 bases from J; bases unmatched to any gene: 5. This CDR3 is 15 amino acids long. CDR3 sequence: CASSLVSGGAGEQFF. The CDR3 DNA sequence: TGTGCCAGCAGCTTGGTTAGCGGGGGGGCCGGTGAGCAGTTCTTC. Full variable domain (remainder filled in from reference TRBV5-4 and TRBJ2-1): ETGVTQSPTHLIKTRGQQVTLRCSSQSGHNTVSWYQQALGQGPQFIFQYYREEENGRGNFPPRFSGLQFPNYSSELNVNALELDDSALYLCASSLVSGGAGEQFFGPGTRLTVL.